The clone carrying this TCR beta chain is a singleton in its sample. Antigen unknown. The entry originates in a study of molecular identifiers for immune sequencing clone quantification. Whole-study results and caveats: In a background of around 970,000 naive cells, spiked Jurkat TCR RNA from one cell was reportedly detectable. Clones carrying above 20 RNA copies accounted for over 99% of effector molecules, under 1% in naive cells. Sizes of clones that are highly expanded could be underestimated (if identical TCR molecules share a barcode).

The sorting of naive CD8 T cells used the CD8+CD4-CCR7+CD45RA+ phenotype. J was trimmed by 3 bases and V by 6 bases; bases with no gene match: 28. The CDR3 is 21 amino acids. TCRdb called the PCR reads again in MiXCR, with one record for every CDR3 protein. The sample has 300,000 to 400,000 distinct CDR3 sequences; around a fifth are singletons. The clonotype originates from a human donor in good health. Some libraries in this study had Jurkat cell RNA spiked in. The chain combines TRBV23-1 with TRBJ1-1, with 7 bases identical to TRBD1. TRBV23-1 qualifies as an ORF whose function is uncertain. Sequencing input: naive CD8+ T cells from blood, with Jurkat cell RNA spiked in. As to subset: FACS-sorted CD8+CD4-CCR7+CD45RA+ naive T cells. The CDR3 loop is CASSRKTLFGAGGWLDTEAFF. CDR3 coding DNA: TGCGCCAGCAGCAGAAAAACCCTGTTTGGGGCAGGGGGATGGTTAGACACTGAAGCTTTCTTT.